This T cell receptor (beta chain) was identified during a study of T cell repertoires in cytomegalovirus infection. Study observations and caveats: Dominating the ex vivo response were TCR beta clonotypes that were CMV-specific and HLA-C-restricted.

Trimming stripped 5 bases from V and 2 bases from J, with 11 bases between. This CDR3 has 14 amino acids. Germline assignment: CDR1 SGHVS and CDR2 FQNEAQ. From the reads, TCRdb called clonotypes with MiXCR, one entry per CDR3 protein. In the table there are some 400,000 distinct CDR3 sequences, roughly a third of which are singletons. This clonotype was detected many times. As yet, its antigen is unknown. J is TRBJ2-3 and V is TRBV7-8; no clear D. The TCR originated in a human donor in good health (CMV status not recorded). Some clones in this sample may be carry-over from other donors' samples. Sequenced: PBMCs. The CDR3 sequence is CASSPKTTTDTQYF. CDR3 sequence (DNA): TGTGCCAGCAGCCCAAAAACCACCACAGATACGCAGTATTTT.